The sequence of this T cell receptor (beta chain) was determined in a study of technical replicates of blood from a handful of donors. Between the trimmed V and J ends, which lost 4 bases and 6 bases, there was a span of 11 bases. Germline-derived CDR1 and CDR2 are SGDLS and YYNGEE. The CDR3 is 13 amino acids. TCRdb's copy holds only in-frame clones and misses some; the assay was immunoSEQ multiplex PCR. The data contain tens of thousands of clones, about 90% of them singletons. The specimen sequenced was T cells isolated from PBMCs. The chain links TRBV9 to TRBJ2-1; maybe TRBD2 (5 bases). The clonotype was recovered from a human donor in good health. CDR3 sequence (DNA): TGTGCCAGCAGCTCATCGGGGAGCAATGAGCAGTTCTTC. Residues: CASSSSGSNEQFF.